This TCR beta chain stems from a study of blood T cells in healthy people across ages. Background on the study: The template switching approach captured approximately one barcoded beta molecule for every two T cells. Findings of the study overall: What prevented conclusive comparison of naive and antigen-experienced cells was that PBMCs were unsorted. Researchers judged that diversity estimates from one million T cells fell short of true values.

This clonotype was found many times. Its specificity is unknown. The length of the CDR3 is 12 residues. CDR1 is SQVTM, CDR2 ANQGSEA, per germline. V lost 4 bases, J lost 5 bases, and 3 bases stayed unmatched. The people who gave samples were healthy Caucasians from Russia, aged about 6 to 95. A sample-barcoded 5' primer and a J-beta primer mix were used in a second PCR of roughly 7 to 11 cycles. TCRdb passed the 5' RACE reads through MiXCR, listing each CDR3 protein once. The table records 600,000 or so distinct CDR3 sequences, approximately 30% of them present only once. Sequencing used blood. The source of this sequence is an elderly woman in good health. This chain links TRBV29-1 with TRBJ2-5, with TRBD1 identical over 8 bases. The CDR3 region is CSVAGGGETQYF. DNA of the CDR3: TGCAGCGTTGCAGGGGGCGGGGAGACCCAGTACTTC.